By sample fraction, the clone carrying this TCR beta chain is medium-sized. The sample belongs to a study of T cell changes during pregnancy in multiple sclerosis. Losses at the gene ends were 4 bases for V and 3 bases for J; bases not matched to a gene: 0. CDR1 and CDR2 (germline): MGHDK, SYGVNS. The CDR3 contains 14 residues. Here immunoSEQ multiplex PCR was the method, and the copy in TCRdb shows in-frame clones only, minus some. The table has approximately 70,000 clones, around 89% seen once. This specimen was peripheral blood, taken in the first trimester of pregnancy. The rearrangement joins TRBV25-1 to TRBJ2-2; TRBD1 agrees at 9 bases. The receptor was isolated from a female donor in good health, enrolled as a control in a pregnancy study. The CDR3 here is CASSGQGDTGELFF. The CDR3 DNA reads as TGTGCCAGCAGTGGACAGGGGGACACCGGGGAGCTGTTTTTT. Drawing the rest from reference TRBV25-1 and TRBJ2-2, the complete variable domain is EADIYQTPRYLVIGTGKKITLECSQTMGHDKMYWYQQDPGMELHLIHYSYGVNSTEKGDLSSESTVSRIRTEHFPLTLESARPSHTSQYLCASSGQGDTGELFFGEGSRLTVL.